Presented here are 14 T cell receptor beta chains from one specimen sequenced in a study of T cells after yellow fever vaccination. In TCRdb, the 5' RACE reads were re-called with MiXCR into one record per CDR3 protein. The sample lists a few hundred thousand distinct CDR3 sequences; around 5.3% were seen once. This specimen was CD4+ T cells sorted from PBMCs, taken on the day of the yellow fever booster vaccination. The origin of the receptors is a man aged 18 to 30 who received the YFV17D yellow fever vaccine.

For the CDR3, the DNA is TGCGCCAGCAGCGAAGGGACAGGTCGCGAACCCCTCCACTTT. This gives the protein CASSEGTGREPLHF. This chain links TRBV5-1 with TRBJ1-6; 8 positions match TRBD1. In germline, CDR1 is SGHRS, CDR2 YFSETQ. The CDR3 runs 14 residues. J was trimmed by 12 bases and V by 4 bases; bases with no gene match: 9.

This rearrangement joins TRBV6-5 to TRBJ2-5; 10 bases line up with TRBD1. CDR1 and CDR2 from the germline V gene are MNHEY and SVGAGI. The CDR3 is 16 residues long. Trimming took 0 bases from V and 4 from J; bases not matched to a gene: 5. The CDR3: CASSYSRQGAGETQYF. In DNA form, the CDR3 reads TGTGCCAGCAGTTACTCACGACAGGGGGCGGGAGAGACCCAGTACTTC.

In its sample, this clonotype was seen a few times. The CDR3: CASSRSGVHGYTF. For the CDR3, the DNA is TGTGCCAGCAGCAGATCGGGAGTCCATGGCTACACCTTC. The rearrangement links TRBV7-2 to TRBJ1-2; D is undetermined. The CDR3 sequence is 13 residues long. Trimming took off 5 bases at V and 6 bases at J, with 13 bases between the two ends. Germline V lookup: CDR1 SGHTA, CDR2 FQGNSA.

In this sample, this clonotype turned up many times. J is TRBJ2-5 and V is TRBV5-4; no clear D. Trimming cost V 5 bases and J 2 bases, with 13 bases left between them. Germline loops: CDR1 SGHNT, CDR2 YYREEE (reference sequence). The CDR3 is 14 amino acids. The CDR3 coding sequence is TGTGCCAGCAGGAAGGATAGGGCTCAAGAGACCCAGTACTTC. Protein product: CASRKDRAQETQYF.

This clonotype showed up just a few times. This chain connects TRBV6-2 or TRBV6-3 to TRBJ2-3; a weak D match, TRBD1 (6 bases). The CDR3 has 17 amino acids. V was cut by 5 bases and J by 0 bases, with 18 bases left in between. Germline assignment: CDR1 MNHEY and CDR2 SVGEGT. Here the CDR3 reads CASSPSGQRPSTDTQYF. The CDR3 DNA follows: TGTGCCAGCAGTCCGTCCGGACAGCGGCCTAGCACAGATACGCAGTATTTT.

This clonotype was detected ten times or more. The rearrangement uses TRBV5-1 and TRBJ2-5; 8 bases agree with TRBD2. The CDR3 contains 16 residues. CDR1 is SGHRS, CDR2 YFSETQ, per germline. V was pared by 1 base and J by 5 bases, with 10 bases of the junction left unmatched. CDR3: CASSLFPAGAGETQYF. DNA of the CDR3: TGCGCCAGCAGCTTGTTTCCAGCGGGGGCCGGGGAGACCCAGTACTTC.

The rearrangement links TRBV20-1 to TRBJ2-3; TRBD2 agrees at 15 bases. Trimming took 6 bases from V and 3 from J; bases not matched to a gene: 16. Per the germline V gene, CDR1 is DFQATT and CDR2 is SNEGSKA (reference sequence). The CDR3 extends over 19 amino acids. The CDR3 here is CSAERGGLAGGGRTDTQYF. The CDR3, as DNA: TGCAGTGCCGAACGCGGGGGACTAGCGGGGGGCGGCCGTACAGATACGCAGTATTTT.

V and J are TRBV25-1 and TRBJ2-7; the match to TRBD1 covers 7 bases. In germline, CDR1 is MGHDK, CDR2 SYGVNS. Unmatched junction bases numbered 11, after V lost 8 bases and J lost 4 bases. This CDR3 region has 14 residues. The CDR3 loop reads CASRGSRGSYEQYF. The CDR3 nucleotides are TGTGCCAGCCGAGGGAGCAGGGGGTCGTACGAGCAGTACTTC.

The J gene is TRBJ1-3, the V gene TRBV30; D gene ambiguous. Germline V CDR1 and CDR2: GTSNPN, SVGIG (reference sequence). The CDR3 contains 12 residues. Trimming stripped 1 base from V and 8 bases from J, with 9 bases between. As DNA, the CDR3 is TGTGCCTGGAGTGACGACTTGTACACCATATATTTT. It encodes CAWSDDLYTIYF.

This clonotype was picked up a small number of times. The rearrangement joins TRBV12-3 or TRBV12-4 to TRBJ1-2; D is perhaps TRBD1 (5 bases). Trimming shortened V by 1 base and J by 4 bases, and 7 bases separated the two germline ends. The CDR3 has 13 residues. The CDR3 protein is CASSLGGVYGYTF. Here the CDR3 DNA reads TGTGCCAGCAGTTTAGGGGGCGTCTATGGCTACACCTTC.

This clonotype was counted between two and nine times. This chain joins TRBV20-1 and TRBJ2-7; D ambiguous. The ends were cut back, 3 bases at V and 0 bases at J, with 3 bases in the middle. The CDR3 is 11 amino acids. Germline CDR1 reads DFQATT; CDR2 reads SNEGSKA (reference sequence). In DNA, the CDR3 is TGCAGTGCTAGCGGCTCCTACGAGCAGTACGTC. Its translation is CSASGSYEQYV.

The chain uses TRBV18 and TRBJ2-5; 8 nucleotides agree with TRBD1. CDR3 length equals 15 residues. Germline V gene data show CDR1 as KGHSH and CDR2 as LQKENI. With V trimmed by 3 bases and J by 6 bases, 9 bases remained unmatched. The DNA of the CDR3 is TGTGCCAGCTCACCTCGGACAGGGCGGGAACAGACCCAGTACTTC. Protein sequence: CASSPRTGREQTQYF.

This clonotype came up many times. The chain carries TRBV3-1 and TRBJ1-2; D not certain. CDR3 length: 12 residues. The germline V gene has CDR1 LGHDT and CDR2 YNNKEL (reference sequence). V gave up 1 base and J gave up 3 bases, with 3 bases separating them. In DNA form, the CDR3 reads TGTGCCAGCAGCCAAGGGGACTATGGCTACACCTTC. As protein: CASSQGDYGYTF. The complete variable domain, with remaining parts taken from reference TRBV3-1 and TRBJ1-2, reads DTAVSQTPKYLVTQMGNDKSIKCEQNLGHDTMYWYKQDSKKFLKIMFSYNNKELIINETVPNRFSPKSPDKAHLNLHINSLELGDSAVYFCASSQGDYGYTFGSGTRLTVV.

The V and J genes are TRBV6-2 or TRBV6-3 and TRBJ2-5; D is undetermined. The ends were cut back, 2 bases at V and 0 bases at J, with 7 bases in the middle. Germline loops: CDR1 MNHEY, CDR2 SVGEGT. The CDR3 covers 14 residues. The CDR3 loop reads CASSYPQHQETQYF. The DNA for the CDR3 is TGTGCCAGCAGTTACCCACAGCACCAAGAGACCCAGTACTTC.